A single sample is the source of the 10 T cell receptor beta chains below, sequenced in a study of spatial heterogeneity in lung cancer. Stated time point: sample taken at primary tumor resection. Their recognized antigens are unknown. Study-level points and caveats: Intratumoral expanded alpha and beta TCR counts were found to track tumor mutation counts.

TCRdb processed the 5' RACE reads anew with MiXCR; each CDR3 protein has one entry. The table shows 8,000 to 9,500 distinct CDR3 sequences, with roughly 7% occurring only once. Sample: lung tumor tissue, taken at surgery. The receptors derive from a male donor with early-stage non-small cell lung cancer.

This clonotype was recorded many times. DNA of the CDR3: TGTGCCAGCAGGAGCGGGAGTTCCTACAATGAGCAGTTCTTC. It codes for CASRSGSSYNEQFF. V is TRBV6-5 and J is TRBJ2-1; 8 bases match TRBD2. With 6 bases clipped from V and 1 base from J, the junction kept 2 bases outside the gene matches. The length of the CDR3 is 14 residues. Per germline, CDR1 MNHEY and CDR2 SVGAGI.

J is TRBJ1-5 and V is TRBV27; D is uncertain. V lost 6 bases and J lost 0, with 9 bases in between. The CDR3 spans 14 residues. Germline V gene data show CDR1 as MNHEY and CDR2 as SMNVEV (reference sequence). The CDR3 coding sequence is TGTGCCAGCAGGTTCGGGTCTAGCAATCAGCCCCAGCATTTT. Translation gives CASRFGSSNQPQHF.

This clonotype was seen at least ten times. The chain uses TRBV6-6 and TRBJ1-5; tentative D call: TRBD1 (5 bases). The V gene's germline CDR1 is MNHNY and CDR2 SVGAGI (reference sequence). The CDR3 has 20 amino acids. Trimming took off 2 bases at V and 0 bases at J, with 23 bases between the two ends. The CDR3 DNA follows: TGTGCCAGCAGTTACCACCGGAGAGGGGCAGGCGGATATAGCAATCAGCCCCAGCATTTT. This codes for CASSYHRRGAGGYSNQPQHF.

Judged by abundance, this clonotype is medium-sized. The chain combines TRBV5-5 with TRBJ2-7; a possible D gene is TRBD1 (6 bases). Trimming took off 4 bases at V and 2 bases at J, with 16 bases between the two ends. CDR1 is SGHKS, CDR2 YYEKEE, per germline (reference sequence). This CDR3 contains 15 residues. DNA of the CDR3: TGTGCCAGCAGCGATTCAACCGGGACACCCTACGAGCAGTACTTC. Translated, it gives CASSDSTGTPYEQYF.

This clonotype was observed many times. The chain combines TRBV20-1 with TRBJ2-1; 9 bases map to TRBD2. The junction had 6 bases not matched to a gene; V was cut back by 5 bases and J by 7 bases. This CDR3 has 13 residues. Germline loops: CDR1 DFQATT, CDR2 SNEGSKA (reference sequence). CDR3 sequence: CSAERGDRNEQFF. The CDR3 DNA follows: TGCAGTGCTGAGCGGGGGGATAGGAATGAGCAGTTCTTC.

This clonotype is medium-sized. This chain joins TRBV5-1 and TRBJ2-5; D uncertain. The germline V gene has CDR1 SGHRS and CDR2 YFSETQ. With 0 bases removed from V and 2 bases from J, the gap between germline ends came to 2 bases. This CDR3 is built from 12 residues. CDR3 nucleotide sequence: TGCGCCAGCAGCTTGGATCAAGAGACCCAGTACTTC. It specifies CASSLDQETQYF. The full variable domain, in which reference TRBV5-1 and TRBJ2-5 provide the parts outside the CDR3, is KAGVTQTPRYLIKTRGQQVTLSCSPISGHRSVSWYQQTPGQGLQFLFEYFSETQRNKGNFPGRFSGRQFSNSRSEMNVSTLELGDSALYLCASSLDQETQYFGPGTRLLVL.

This clonotype was seen at least ten times. J is TRBJ2-3 and V is TRBV12-3 or TRBV12-4; TRBD2 is a possible D gene (7 bases). This CDR3 has 16 residues. The V end was cut by 7 bases, the J end by 2 bases, with 19 bases between. CDR3 protein: CASIPGGRANTDTQYF. CDR3 DNA: TGTGCCAGCATCCCCGGGGGGCGGGCCAACACAGATACGCAGTATTTT.

This clonotype is medium-sized (0.01 to 0.1%) by share. The chain couples TRBV6-5 to TRBJ1-2, with 7 bases lining up with TRBD1. With V trimmed by 6 bases and J by 2 bases, 12 bases remained unmatched. The length of the CDR3 is 16 residues. Germline V CDR1 and CDR2: MNHEY, SVGAGI. CDR3 loop: CASRPRQQGTNYGYTF. In nucleotides, the CDR3 is TGTGCCAGCAGACCCAGGCAACAGGGGACCAACTATGGCTACACCTTC.

This clonotype occurred a few times. The rearrangement links TRBV6-5 to TRBJ1-1; TRBD1 might be the D (6 bases). The CDR3 spans 14 residues. Per the germline V gene, CDR1 is MNHEY and CDR2 is SVGAGI. V gave up 2 bases and J gave up 4 bases, with 11 bases separating them. CDR3 residues: CASSYEGVVTEAFF. In DNA form, the CDR3 reads TGTGCCAGCAGTTACGAGGGGGTGGTCACTGAAGCTTTCTTT.

This clonotype has at least ten counts. CDR3 sequence reads: CASIQDPWAEAFF. The CDR3 bases are TGTGCCAGCATACAGGACCCCTGGGCTGAAGCTTTCTTT. The gene calls are TRBV28 and TRBJ1-1; perhaps TRBD1 as D (5 bases). With 7 bases removed from V and 6 bases from J, the gap between germline ends came to 15 bases. Germline values: CDR1 MDHEN, CDR2 SYDVKM. The CDR3 totals 13 residues.